These 11 T cell receptor beta chains came from one sample sequenced in a study of T cell repertoires in cytomegalovirus infection. One entry per CDR3 protein, called by TCRdb with MiXCR from the reads. The table records 50,000 to 55,000 distinct CDR3 sequences, 20% to 25% of them present only once. The antigens of these receptors remain unknown. The material sequenced was CD8+ T cells from cultured PBMCs, taken from culture after CMV antigen stimulation. These receptors were taken from a human donor in good health (CMV status not recorded). Some clones in this sample may be carry-over from other donors' samples.

Judged by abundance, this clonotype is medium-sized. The rearrangement joins TRBV12-3 or TRBV12-4 to TRBJ2-7; 13 bases fit TRBD2. The CDR3 is made up of 17 amino acids. The ends lost 2 bases at V and 2 bases at J; junction bases unmatched: 6. The DNA for the CDR3 is TGTGCCAGCAGTTTAATACGACTAGCGGGGGGAACCTACGAGCAGTACTTC. It yields the protein CASSLIRLAGGTYEQYF.

The sample holds a few counts of this clonotype. The chain couples TRBV7-9 to TRBJ2-3; 11 bases line up with TRBD1. Germline V gene lookup returns CDR1 SEHNR and CDR2 FQNEAQ (reference sequence). After removal of 4 bases from V and 8 bases from J, the junction contained 5 bases not matched to a gene. This CDR3 is built from 14 residues. The CDR3 nucleotides are TGTGCCAGCAGCTGGGACAGGGGGAGTGGTACGCAGTATTTT. Protein product: CASSWDRGSGTQYF.

The chain links TRBV19 to TRBJ2-1; 10 nucleotides align to TRBD2. The CDR3 covers 15 residues. Losses at the gene ends were 6 bases for V and 4 bases for J; bases not matched to a gene: 6. CDR1 and CDR2 from the germline V gene are LNHDA and SQIVND (reference sequence). CDR3 nucleotide sequence: TGTGCCAGTAGGGTGGATAGCGGGAGGTACAATGAGCAGTTCTTC. It encodes CASRVDSGRYNEQFF. The full variable domain, in which reference TRBV19 and TRBJ2-1 provide the parts outside the CDR3, is DGGITQSPKYLFRKEGQNVTLSCEQNLNHDAMYWYRQDPGQGLRLIYYSQIVNDFQKGDIAEGYSVSREKKESFPLTVTSAQKNPTAFYLCASRVDSGRYNEQFFGPGTRLTVL.

This clonotype was observed a few times. V and J are TRBV20-1 and TRBJ2-1; D is unclear. V lost 6 bases and J 0 bases, leaving 15 bases between the germline ends. Germline-derived CDR1 and CDR2 are DFQATT and SNEGSKA (reference sequence). CDR3 size: 15 residues. The CDR3 bases are TGCAGTGCGGTTGCGCCGGGCCACTCCTACAATGAGCAGTTCTTC. Encoded protein: CSAVAPGHSYNEQFF.

This clonotype was seen only a few times. This chain joins TRBV9 and TRBJ2-1, with 9 bases that match TRBD2. This CDR3 comprises 16 residues. Losses at the gene ends were 3 bases for V and 7 bases for J; bases not matched to a gene: 11. Per germline, CDR1 SGDLS and CDR2 YYNGEE. CDR3 sequence reads: CASSEGGGREGNEQFF. CDR3 coding DNA: TGTGCCAGCAGCGAGGGGGGCGGGAGGGAAGGGAATGAGCAGTTCTTC. The whole variable domain, remainder taken from reference TRBV9 and TRBJ2-1, is DSGVTQTPKHLITATGQRVTLRCSPRSGDLSVYWYQQSLDQGLQFLIQYYNGEERAKGNILERFSAQQFPDLHSELNLSSLELGDSALYFCASSEGGGREGNEQFFGPGTRLTVL.

The chain employs TRBV12-3 or TRBV12-4 and TRBJ2-3, with 11 bases identical to TRBD2. Unmatched junction bases numbered 6, after V lost 6 bases and J lost 1 base. The CDR3 contains 16 residues. The CDR3 bases are TGTGCCAGCAGGCCGACTAGCGGGGTTCGCACAGATACGCAGTATTTT. Translating it yields CASRPTSGVRTDTQYF.

Concerning this clonotype itself: The junction shows a germline mismatch at one end, possibly a read error. This chain links TRBV7-2 with TRBJ2-1; 7 bases are a match to TRBD2. The V gene's germline CDR1 is SGHTA and CDR2 FQGNSA. This CDR3 is 17 amino acids long. CDR3 sequence (DNA): TGTTCCAGCAGCTTAGGCAGGGAGGGCCGCTCCTACAATGAGCAGTTCTTC. Protein: CSSSLGREGRSYNEQFF.

There are a few counts of this clonotype. The chain is built from TRBV27 and TRBJ2-1; 7 bases are a match to TRBD2. CDR1 and CDR2 from the germline V gene are MNHEY and SMNVEV (reference sequence). This CDR3 region has 15 residues. The ends lost 1 base at V and 5 bases at J; junction bases unmatched: 5. The CDR3 is CASSLWGRADNEQFF. In nucleotides, the CDR3 is TGTGCCAGCAGTTTATGGGGGAGGGCGGACAATGAGCAGTTCTTC.

The V call is TRBV11-2, the J call TRBJ1-2, with D possibly matching TRBD1 (6 bases). Germline V CDR1 and CDR2: SGHAT, FQNNGV. V dropped 0 bases and J dropped 8 bases, with 19 bases sitting between them. The CDR3 length is 16 residues. CDR3 protein: CASSLEIQPRTEGYTF. The CDR3 DNA reads TGTGCCAGCAGCTTAGAGATTCAGCCCCGGACAGAGGGCTACACCTTC.

This clonotype was detected only a few times. This chain connects TRBV20-1 to TRBJ2-5; tentatively, D is TRBD2 (5 bases). The CDR3 has 14 amino acids. Germline V CDR1 and CDR2: DFQATT, SNEGSKA (reference sequence). V lost 3 bases to trimming and J lost 7 bases, with 18 bases between them. CDR3: CSARERATIGTQYF. CDR3 nucleotides: TGCAGTGCTAGGGAAAGGGCGACTATTGGGACCCAGTACTTC.

The V gene is TRBV11-2, the J gene TRBJ1-1; the D gene is possibly TRBD1 (5 bases). CDR1 SGHAT and CDR2 FQNNGV come from the germline V gene. The CDR3 loop spans 15 amino acids. Trimming pared 5 bases from V and 3 bases from J, leaving 16 bases between. The CDR3 DNA reads TGTGCCAGCAGCATTTCTCCCGGGACTTACACTGAAGCTTTCTTT. Protein: CASSISPGTYTEAFF.